The present TCR beta chain was sequenced within a study of quantifying T cell responses using KT2 cells. At the level of the study: RNA was reverse transcribed with TCR alpha and beta constant-region primers.

Each cDNA got a UMI-containing oligo ligated at its 3' end. First-round PCR used 3 to 4 cycles and beta primers RC1.1 and RC1.2 covering TRBC1 and TRBC2. One entry per CDR3 protein results from TCRdb running MiXCR on the UMI-ligation and nested PCR reads. The sample holds tens of thousands of distinct CDR3 sequences, 6% to 8% seen once. The CDR3 runs 12 residues. Trimming cost V 5 bases and J 6 bases, with 9 bases left between them. Germline V lookup: CDR1 SGHTA, CDR2 FQGNSA. This clonotype was counted only a few times. This receptor was obtained from a human donor. The chain is built from TRBV7-2 and TRBJ2-3; D not resolved. Input material: PBMCs spiked with cells of the T cell clone KT2. CDR3 sequence (DNA): TGTGCCAGCAGCCGGGCCGCGGATACGCAGTATTTT. Protein: CASSRAADTQYF.